This TCR beta chain appears in the sequencing data of a study of early T cells in non-severe SARS-CoV-2 infection. Looking at the study overall: Unpaired chains resulted from sequencing bulk RNA of unsorted whole blood.

This clonotype was seen only a few times. Its antigen is as yet unknown. As part of library construction, unique molecular identifiers were attached to individual cDNA molecules. TCRdb itself ran the 5' RACE reads through MiXCR, one entry per CDR3 protein. This sample has about 43,000 distinct CDR3 sequences, with around 9.9% found just once. Germline-derived CDR1 and CDR2 are DFQATT and SNEGSKA (reference sequence). The CDR3 spans 18 residues. V lost 6 bases, J lost 8 bases, and 22 bases stayed unmatched. Study conclusions and caveats: Matching results from VDJdb favored anti-spike CD8 responses, leaving private and CD4 specificities undetected.

This receptor was obtained from an adult who was a healthcare worker with PCR-confirmed SARS-CoV-2 infection or an uninfected control (not recorded which). The J gene is TRBJ2-3, the V gene TRBV20-1; TRBD2 aligns across 11 bases. The sequenced sample consisted of whole blood. The CDR3 loop is CSAITILAGAGGGATQYF. In DNA form, the CDR3 reads TGCAGTGCCATTACTATACTAGCGGGGGCCGGGGGCGGAGCTACGCAGTATTTT.